These 29 T cell receptor beta chains were sequenced from one sample in a study of beta chain features in type 1 diabetes. These receptors' antigens are unknown. Whole-study results and caveats: Type 1 diabetes patients showed a moderate but significant shortening of TCRB CDR3s in all four CD4+ subsets.

cDNA synthesis used the whole RNA isolate, giving expressed TCRB sequences. TCRdb keeps only in-frame clones here, not all; method: immunoSEQ multiplex PCR. The sample holds about 270,000 clones, approximately 15% seen once. The sequenced sample was naive CD4+ T cells from blood. These receptors were taken from a man aged 30-40 years with type 1 diabetes.

There are a few counts of this clone. The rearrangement uses TRBV9 and TRBJ2-7, with 11 nucleotides matching TRBD1. The trim removed 4 bases at V and 4 bases at J, leaving 7 bases unmatched. CDR3 length: 15 amino acids. The germline CDR1 and CDR2 sequences are SGDLS and YYNGEE. The CDR3 DNA reads TGTGCCAGCAGCATGAGCCGGGACAGGGGGTACGAGCAGTACTTC. Its protein product is CASSMSRDRGYEQYF.

A few counts support this clone. The rearrangement joins TRBV6-1 to TRBJ2-6; 9 bases line up with TRBD1. The CDR3 contains 16 residues. The germline V gene has CDR1 MNHNS and CDR2 SASEGT. Trimming took 4 bases from V and 3 from J; bases not matched to a gene: 4. DNA for the CDR3: TGTGCCAGCAGTGTACAGGGGGCGGATGGGGCCAACGTCCTGACTTTC. Protein product: CASSVQGADGANVLTF.

This clone occurred a few times. V usage is TRBV20-1 and J usage is TRBJ1-1; D unclear. Trimming took off 6 bases at V and 1 base at J, with 6 bases between the two ends. The CDR3 contains 11 residues. Looked up from germline, CDR1 is DFQATT and CDR2 is SNEGSKA (reference sequence). CDR3 region: CSAQENTEAFF. In nucleotides, the CDR3 is TGCAGTGCCCAGGAGAACACTGAAGCTTTCTTT.

The sample holds a few counts of this clone. The chain has TRBV7-3 and TRBJ2-1; D gene uncertain. The V end was cut by 2 bases, the J end by 2 bases, with 10 bases between. The germline V gene has CDR1 SGHTA and CDR2 FQGTGA. The CDR3 has 15 residues. The CDR3 region has the DNA TGTGCCAGCAGCTTAGGCCTCCTTGCCTACAATGAGCAGTTCTTC. This gives the protein CASSLGLLAYNEQFF.

This clone was seen only a few times. The V call is TRBV7-8, the J call TRBJ1-1; no reliable D call. CDR1 and CDR2 from the germline V gene are SGHVS and FQNEAQ. This CDR3 comprises 13 residues. V lost 5 bases and J lost 0, with 7 bases in between. The CDR3 sequence: CASSTGVNTEAFF. DNA of the CDR3: TGTGCCAGCAGCACCGGGGTGAACACTGAAGCTTTCTTT.

The V call is TRBV19, the J call TRBJ2-7, with 10 bases identical to TRBD1. Per germline, CDR1 LNHDA and CDR2 SQIVND (reference sequence). There are 17 residues in the CDR3. The ends lost 6 bases at V and 4 bases at J; junction bases unmatched: 15. The DNA for the CDR3 is TGTGCCAGTAGCCGCATAGGGACAGGGGACTTGTTATACGAGCAGTACTTC. Translated, it gives CASSRIGTGDLLYEQYF.

This clone has more than one count but fewer than ten. The chain has TRBV5-1 and TRBJ2-5; 7 nucleotides line up with TRBD2. This CDR3 is built from 15 residues. V gave up 1 base and J gave up 7 bases; unmatched junction bases: 10. Per germline, CDR1 SGHRS and CDR2 YFSETQ. CDR3 sequence: CASSLRGGREGTQYF. The CDR3, as DNA: TGCGCCAGCAGCTTGCGTGGCGGCAGGGAGGGGACCCAGTACTTC.

V is TRBV2 and J is TRBJ2-1; maybe TRBD2 (7 bases). The germline V gene encodes CDR1 SNHLY and CDR2 FYNNEI. The CDR3 consists of 13 residues. V was pared by 9 bases and J by 8 bases, with 17 bases between. In nucleotides, the CDR3 is TGTGCCAGGGGGGGGGCTAGCGGCTATGAGCAGTTCTTC. Translated, it gives CARGGASGYEQFF.

This clone came up a few times. The CDR3 DNA is TGTGCCAGCAGCCACAGGGAAACTGAAGCTTTCTTT. This gives the protein CASSHRETEAFF. The chain couples TRBV5-4 to TRBJ1-1; maybe TRBD1 (6 bases). This CDR3 is built from 12 residues. The V and J ends lost 4 bases and 5 bases respectively, with 9 bases between them. The germline V gene encodes CDR1 SGHNT and CDR2 YYREEE (reference sequence).

V is TRBV7-9 and J is TRBJ2-2, with D possibly matching TRBD2 (5 bases). The CDR3 is 14 residues long. The germline CDR1 and CDR2 sequences are SEHNR and FQNEAQ (reference sequence). V lost 5 bases, J lost 3 bases, and 10 bases lay in between. The CDR3 sequence: CASSLGLDTGELFF. The CDR3, as DNA: TGTGCCAGCAGCCTCGGACTCGACACCGGGGAGCTGTTTTTT.

The chain uses TRBV28 and TRBJ2-1; 9 bases fit TRBD2. In germline, CDR1 is MDHEN, CDR2 SYDVKM. The length of the CDR3 is 16 residues. V lost 2 bases to trimming and J lost 4 bases; unmatched junction nucleotides: 6. The CDR3 reads CASSLVASGTYNEQFF. DNA of the CDR3: TGTGCCAGCAGTTTAGTGGCTAGCGGGACGTACAATGAGCAGTTCTTC.

This chain uses TRBV29-1 with TRBJ2-3, with a weak D call TRBD2 (5 bases). Trimming left V 6 bases short and J 0 bases short, with 16 bases between. This CDR3 has 15 residues. Germline V gene sequence: CDR1 SQVTM, CDR2 ANQGSEA. This CDR3 is CSVQTGLRSTDTQYF. DNA of the CDR3: TGCAGCGTACAAACGGGGTTGCGTAGCACAGATACGCAGTATTTT.

In this sample, this clone turned up a few times. CDR3 DNA sequence: TGTGCCAGCAGCTTAGTTATTGGTCAGAGGGCTCAGCCCCAGCATTTT. Amino acids: CASSLVIGQRAQPQHF. The V gene is TRBV7-9, the J gene TRBJ1-5; D unclear. The CDR3 has 16 residues. V was trimmed by 1 base and J by 6 bases, leaving 16 bases between them. Germline assignment: CDR1 SEHNR and CDR2 FQNEAQ (reference sequence).

This chain connects TRBV9 to TRBJ2-3, with TRBD1 identical over 7 bases. In germline, CDR1 is SGDLS, CDR2 YYNGEE. CDR3 size: 16 residues. Trimming cost V 3 bases and J 4 bases; bases outside gene matches: 11. The CDR3 DNA is TGTGCCAGCAGCGAGAAGGGACAGCGGCCGTCAGATACGCAGTATTTT. Translated: CASSEKGQRPSDTQYF. The full variable domain, in which reference TRBV9 and TRBJ2-3 provide the parts outside the CDR3, is DSGVTQTPKHLITATGQRVTLRCSPRSGDLSVYWYQQSLDQGLQFLIQYYNGEERAKGNILERFSAQQFPDLHSELNLSSLELGDSALYFCASSEKGQRPSDTQYFGPGTRLTVL.

V gene TRBV5-1 combines with J gene TRBJ1-1, with D perhaps TRBD1 (5 bases). Germline V gives CDR1 SGHRS, CDR2 YFSETQ. V was trimmed by 4 bases and J by 1 base, leaving 11 bases between them. The CDR3 has 14 amino acids. Here the CDR3 reads CASSTYQGNTEAFF. The CDR3 DNA follows: TGCGCCAGCAGCACATACCAGGGGAACACTGAAGCTTTCTTT.

The rearrangement uses TRBV5-1 and TRBJ1-1; D uncertain. The V end was cut by 3 bases, the J end by 3 bases, with 15 bases between. CDR3 length: 15 amino acids. Per germline, CDR1 SGHRS and CDR2 YFSETQ. CDR3 sequence: CASSSLGEPHTEAFF. The CDR3 DNA sequence: TGCGCCAGCAGCTCCCTTGGGGAGCCGCACACTGAAGCTTTCTTT.

This chain joins TRBV18 and TRBJ1-2; D is perhaps TRBD1 (5 bases). The CDR3 contains 14 residues. The germline V gene encodes CDR1 KGHSH and CDR2 LQKENI. The V end was cut by 3 bases, the J end by 4 bases, with 12 bases between. CDR3 protein: CASSPSTGSYGYTF. The DNA of the CDR3 is TGTGCCAGCTCACCTTCCACAGGCTCCTATGGCTACACCTTC.

This clone was seen more than once but under ten times. The chain recombines TRBV30 with TRBJ2-1, with TRBD2 matching over 7 bases. This CDR3 contains 16 residues. J gave up 5 bases and V 2 bases, and 12 bases lay outside the gene matches. Germline CDR1 and CDR2: GTSNPN and SVGIG (reference sequence). The CDR3 reads CAWSPLAGVTHNEQFF. The CDR3 region has the DNA TGTGCCTGGAGTCCCCTCGCGGGAGTAACCCACAATGAGCAGTTCTTC.

V gene TRBV5-6 combines with J gene TRBJ2-1; maybe TRBD2 (6 bases). V lost 4 bases, J lost 10 bases, and 18 bases lay in between. The CDR3 has 14 residues. CDR1 is SGHDT, CDR2 YYEEEE, per germline. CDR3 residues: CASSEDYPREEQFF. The CDR3 region has the DNA TGTGCCAGCAGCGAGGACTATCCTCGAGAGGAGCAGTTCTTC. Full variable domain (missing parts from reference TRBV5-6 and TRBJ2-1): DAGVTQSPTHLIKTRGQQVTLRCSPKSGHDTVSWYQQALGQGPQFIFQYYEEEERQRGNFPDRFSGHQFPNYSSELNVNALLLGDSALYLCASSEDYPREEQFFGPGTRLTVL.

As DNA, the CDR3 is TGTGCCAGCAGTTCCGGGACTAGCGGGGACAATGAGCAGTTCTTC. This translates into CASSSGTSGDNEQFF. This chain links TRBV27 with TRBJ2-1, with TRBD2 identical over 13 bases. This CDR3 has 15 amino acids. The germline V gene encodes CDR1 MNHEY and CDR2 SMNVEV (reference sequence). V lost 4 bases, J lost 5 bases, and 2 bases stayed unmatched.

The table lists this clone with a few counts. This sequence joins TRBV5-1 and TRBJ2-5; D perhaps matches TRBD1 (6 bases). V was shortened by 2 bases and J by 1 base, with 18 bases between the two germline ends. Germline V lookup: CDR1 SGHRS, CDR2 YFSETQ. CDR3 length: 17 amino acids. The CDR3 DNA is TGCGCCAGCAGCTTTGGGGACACTATAGTGGGCCAAGAGACCCAGTACTTC. Translated: CASSFGDTIVGQETQYF.

This clone was counted a few times. The genes are TRBV14 and TRBJ1-1, with 10 bases lining up with TRBD1. In germline, CDR1 is SGHDN, CDR2 FVKESK. The CDR3 covers 13 residues. The ends lost 7 bases at V and 5 bases at J; junction bases unmatched: 4. CDR3 bases: TGTGCCAGCAAGTGGGACAGGGGAACTGAAGCTTTCTTT. Translating gives CASKWDRGTEAFF.

The CDR3, as DNA: TGTGCCAGCAGTGCCGATGGAAGAGGGACAGGGTATATGGGGAACGATGGCTACACCTTC. Protein sequence: CASSADGRGTGYMGNDGYTF. The chain employs TRBV27 and TRBJ1-2; 9 bases match TRBD1. CDR1 and CDR2 (germline): MNHEY, SMNVEV (reference sequence). This CDR3 is built from 20 residues. Losses at the gene ends were 5 bases for V and 6 bases for J; bases not matched to a gene: 25.

This clone came up a few times. V usage is TRBV29-1 and J usage is TRBJ2-5; TRBD2 aligns across 7 bases. Unmatched junction bases numbered 16, after V lost 4 bases and J lost 2 bases. CDR3 size: 17 residues. Germline values: CDR1 SQVTM, CDR2 ANQGSEA. CDR3 nucleotide sequence: TGCAGCGTTGGATGGGCGAGCTGGGAGGGGTTACAAGAGACCCAGTACTTC. Protein: CSVGWASWEGLQETQYF.

In this sample, this clone turned up a few times. V usage is TRBV28 and J usage is TRBJ2-3, with D possibly TRBD1 on 6 matching bases. CDR3 length: 15 residues. Germline V gives CDR1 MDHEN, CDR2 SYDVKM. V lost 8 bases and J lost 3, with 18 bases in between. CDR3 region: CASRSGGSMTDTQYF. The CDR3 coding sequence is TGTGCCAGCCGGTCTGGGGGCAGTATGACAGATACGCAGTATTTT.

In its sample, this clone was seen a few times. This chain uses TRBV15 with TRBJ2-5, with D possibly TRBD2 on 5 matching bases. The germline CDR1 and CDR2 sequences are LNHNV and YYDKDF (reference sequence). The CDR3 is made up of 17 amino acids. V lost 2 bases and J lost 1, with 17 bases in between. The chain's CDR3 is CATSRSGPGQVQETQYF. CDR3 in DNA: TGTGCCACCAGCAGAAGCGGCCCCGGCCAGGTCCAAGAGACCCAGTACTTC.

The chain is built from TRBV14 and TRBJ2-1; weak D call: TRBD2 (5 bases). Between the trimmed V and J ends, which lost 4 bases and 3 bases, there was a span of 10 bases. The CDR3 is 14 amino acids. Germline loops: CDR1 SGHDN, CDR2 FVKESK. The CDR3 DNA reads TGTGCCAGCAGCCGGCAAACTAGCTACAATGAGCAGTTCTTC. The encoded protein is CASSRQTSYNEQFF.

The chain links TRBV4-3 to TRBJ1-1; D gene uncertain. Germline V lookup: CDR1 LGHNA, CDR2 YSLEER. CDR3 length equals 14 residues. The V gene lost 0 bases and the J gene lost 1 base, with 6 bases spanning the gap. CDR3 bases: TGCGCCAGCAGCCAAGAAAACAGGAACACTGAAGCTTTCTTT. Translation gives CASSQENRNTEAFF.

This clone came up a few times. The chain links TRBV5-1 to TRBJ2-7; 8 bases agree with TRBD2. CDR3 length equals 15 residues. Germline CDR1 and CDR2: SGHRS and YFSETQ. The V segment lost 2 bases and the J segment 1 base; nucleotides outside the gene matches: 5. The CDR3 DNA reads TGCGCCAGCAGCTTTAGCGGGGATACTTCCTACGAGCAGTACTTC. It yields the protein CASSFSGDTSYEQYF.